A single sample is the source of the 4 T cell receptor beta chains below, sequenced in a study of breast tumors, draining lymph nodes, adjacent tissues (dated by TCRdb to between 2015 and 2016). Libraries were prepared through multiplex PCR. TCRdb shows the sequencer as Illumina HiSeq 2000. TCRdb reworked the public reads: Q25 trimming with fastp, MiXCR clone assembly, productive beta chains retained. Rows with one shared CDR3 protein collapse into an entry with the most common genes and DNA. The sample yields around 21,000 distinct CDR3 sequences; about 41% were counted once. The ten largest clones capture roughly a quarter of the sample. Sequences were obtained from breast tumor tissue. Every receptor here comes from a female donor with breast cancer. Some clones in this sample may be carry-over from other donors' samples.

The V and J genes are TRBV20-1 and TRBJ1-6; TRBD1 matches 7 bases. The germline gives CDR1 DFQATT, CDR2 SNEGSKA (reference sequence). Trimming at V came to 6 bases and at J to 7 bases, leaving 6 bases not matched to a gene. The CDR3 runs to 13 residues. The CDR3 loop reads CSATGTANSPLHF. The CDR3 DNA reads TGCAGTGCAACGGGGACAGCCAATTCACCCCTCCACTTT.

The chain has TRBV5-1 and TRBJ2-5, with 11 nucleotides matching TRBD1. Looked up from germline, CDR1 is SGHRS and CDR2 is YFSETQ. After removal of 0 bases from V and 5 bases from J, the junction contained 6 bases not matched to a gene. This CDR3 region has 16 residues. CDR3 nucleotides: TGCGCCAGCAGCTTGGTCGGGACAGGGGGGCAGGAGACCCAGTACTTC. Encoded protein: CASSLVGTGGQETQYF.

This clonotype was counted a few times. V and J are TRBV14 and TRBJ2-1; no clear D. The V gene's germline CDR1 is SGHDN and CDR2 FVKESK. V lost 4 bases and J 2 bases, leaving 6 bases between the germline ends. The CDR3 spans 13 residues. CDR3 DNA: TGTGCCAGCAGCCCCACCCCCTACAATGAGCAGTTCTTC. Encoded protein: CASSPTPYNEQFF.

This clonotype occurred many times. This may stem from a read error, because a much larger clone lies one nucleotide away. This chain uses TRBV5-1 with TRBJ2-5; D is uncertain. CDR1 is SGHRS, CDR2 YFSETQ, per germline. The CDR3 length is 12 residues. The CDR3 sequence is CASSFGPETHYF. CDR3 nucleotides: TGCGCCAGCAGCTTCGGGCCAGAGACCCACTACTTC.